Below, 16 T cell receptor beta chains from the same sample are listed, as sequenced in a study of blood T cell repertoires in COVID-19. Method: immunoSEQ multiplex PCR; TCRdb's copy keeps in-frame clones and lacks some. Altogether 45,000 to 60,000 clones are present, 70% to 85% being singletons, with the ten largest covering 2.5%. Sequencing used peripheral blood. The receptors derive from a man aged 50-60 years with acute or convalescent COVID-19.

This clone was detected only once. The genes are TRBV30 and TRBJ1-2; no reliable D call. Germline lookup yields CDR1 GTSNPN and CDR2 SVGIG (reference sequence). The CDR3 sequence is 15 residues long. V lost 3 bases and J lost 0, with 14 bases in between. The CDR3 loop is CAWRSAGGANYGYTF. The CDR3 region has the DNA TGTGCCTGGAGATCGGCTGGAGGAGCTAACTATGGCTACACCTTC.

The chain employs TRBV5-5 and TRBJ1-5, with D unclear. Deletions cut 1 base from V and 7 bases from J, with 15 bases between. The CDR3 is made up of 15 amino acids. Germline V gives CDR1 SGHKS, CDR2 YYEKEE (reference sequence). As DNA, the CDR3 is TGTGCCAGCAGCTTGATGGTTCGGGATCCCCAGCCCCAGCATTTT. Translated, it gives CASSLMVRDPQPQHF.

V and J are TRBV27 and TRBJ1-1; D is unresolved. Germline loops: CDR1 MNHEY, CDR2 SMNVEV (reference sequence). V was shortened by 2 bases and J by 2 bases, with 9 bases between the two germline ends. The CDR3 contains 14 residues. CDR3 residues: CASSLGQINTEAFF. As DNA, the CDR3 is TGTGCCAGCAGTTTAGGGCAGATCAACACTGAAGCTTTCTTT.

V is TRBV7-9 and J is TRBJ2-5, with D possibly being TRBD2 (5 bases). V lost 5 bases and J lost 5, with 15 bases in between. The CDR3 is made up of 14 amino acids. CDR1 SEHNR and CDR2 FQNEAQ come from the germline V gene (reference sequence). CDR3 DNA sequence: TGTGCCAGCAGCCCGGACGGTTCGGGGGAGACCCAGTACTTC. Protein product: CASSPDGSGETQYF.

This clone was detected once. V gene TRBV2 combines with J gene TRBJ1-5, with a possible D match to TRBD1 (6 bases). CDR1 is SNHLY, CDR2 FYNNEI, per germline. The CDR3 is 14 residues long. V shed 6 bases and J shed 4 bases, with 13 bases lying between them. CDR3 bases: TGTGCCAGCAGCGCAGGGGCCCAGAATCAGCCCCAGCATTTT. Translation gives CASSAGAQNQPQHF.

The chain uses TRBV5-1 and TRBJ2-7; tentatively, D is TRBD2 (6 bases). The CDR3 totals 13 residues. Germline V gene sequence: CDR1 SGHRS, CDR2 YFSETQ. V was cut by 6 bases and J by 6 bases, with 16 bases left in between. CDR3 sequence (DNA): TGCGCCAGCACCCTAGGAGGGGAAGGCGAGCAGTACTTC. Its protein is CASTLGGEGEQYF. Combining the CDR3 with reference TRBV5-1 and TRBJ2-7 gives the whole variable domain KAGVTQTPRYLIKTRGQQVTLSCSPISGHRSVSWYQQTPGQGLQFLFEYFSETQRNKGNFPGRFSGRQFSNSRSEMNVSTLELGDSALYLCASTLGGEGEQYFGPGTRLTVT.

The chain employs TRBV14 and TRBJ2-5; 14 bases fit TRBD2. The germline V gene has CDR1 SGHDN and CDR2 FVKESK. This CDR3 spans 17 amino acids. With V trimmed by 2 bases and J by 5 bases, 7 bases remained unmatched. The CDR3: CASSQRGLAGVGETQYF. CDR3 bases: TGTGCCAGCAGCCAACGGGGACTAGCGGGAGTAGGGGAGACCCAGTACTTC.

Here the CDR3 DNA reads TGCGCCAGCAGCTTGGTCGGGACAGGATCCTACAATGAGCAGTTCTTC. This sequence encodes CASSLVGTGSYNEQFF. The chain recombines TRBV5-1 with TRBJ2-1, with 8 bases matching TRBD1. The CDR3 consists of 16 residues. CDR1 is SGHRS and CDR2 is YFSETQ in the germline V gene. J lost 1 base, V lost 0 bases, and 3 bases had no gene match.

V usage is TRBV29-1 and J usage is TRBJ2-7; TRBD1 agrees at 9 bases. CDR3 length: 12 amino acids. Germline-derived CDR1 and CDR2 are SQVTM and ANQGSEA. V lost 7 bases, J lost 5 bases, and 6 bases stayed unmatched. Written as DNA, the CDR3 is TGCAGCGCATCCGGGACAGGGAACGAGCAGTACTTC. Protein sequence: CSASGTGNEQYF.

The chain combines TRBV6-5 with TRBJ2-1; D not certain. Germline lookup yields CDR1 MNHEY and CDR2 SVGAGI. With 0 bases removed from V and 6 bases from J, the gap between germline ends came to 6 bases. The CDR3 has 13 residues. CDR3 loop: CASSYSIANEQFF. DNA for the CDR3: TGTGCCAGCAGTTACTCCATAGCCAATGAGCAGTTCTTC.

The genes are TRBV9 and TRBJ1-3; D unclear. This CDR3 has 13 amino acids. Germline CDR1 SGDLS, CDR2 YYNGEE. The V and J ends lost 3 bases and 3 bases respectively, with 7 bases between them. The CDR3 spells CASSDTDGNTIYF. CDR3 DNA sequence: TGTGCCAGCAGCGATACAGATGGAAACACCATATATTTT.

In nucleotides, the CDR3 is TGTGCCAGCAGCTTCTCAGGACTTAATGAAAAACTGTTTTTT. The encoded protein is CASSFSGLNEKLFF. The rearrangement uses TRBV7-2 and TRBJ1-4; D remains ambiguous. V dropped 3 bases and J dropped 4 bases, with 9 bases sitting between them. There are 14 residues in the CDR3. In germline, CDR1 is SGHTA, CDR2 FQGNSA. The full variable domain, completed using reference TRBV7-2 and TRBJ1-4, is GAGVSQSPSNKVTEKGKDVELRCDPISGHTALYWYRQSLGQGLEFLIYFQGNSAPDKSGLPSDRFSAERTGGSVSTLTIQRTQQEDSAVYLCASSFSGLNEKLFFGSGTQLSVL.

The gene calls are TRBV15 and TRBJ2-5; D call uncertain. In germline, CDR1 is LNHNV, CDR2 YYDKDF (reference sequence). The V end was cut by 5 bases, the J end by 5 bases, with 12 bases between. The CDR3 length is 13 residues. Here the CDR3 DNA reads TGTGCCACCAGCTCGTCGTTTTTGGAGACCCAGTACTTC. It yields the protein CATSSSFLETQYF. The full variable domain, completed using reference TRBV15 and TRBJ2-5, is DAMVIQNPRYQVTQFGKPVTLSCSQTLNHNVMYWYQQKSSQAPKLLFHYYDKDFNNEADTPDNFQSRRPNTSFCFLDIRSPGLGDTAMYLCATSSSFLETQYFGPGTRLLVL.

J is TRBJ2-1 and V is TRBV18; D is uncertain. The CDR3 length is 16 residues. Germline loops: CDR1 KGHSH, CDR2 LQKENI. V was clipped by 4 bases and J by 7 bases, with 20 bases between them. This chain's CDR3 is CASSLSLTGLRNEQFF. CDR3 sequence (DNA): TGTGCCAGCTCACTCTCCTTAACTGGCCTGAGGAATGAGCAGTTCTTC.

CDR3: CASSGTDRGQAYNQPQHF. The DNA of the CDR3 is TGTGCCAGCAGTGGGACAGACAGGGGGCAAGCATACAATCAGCCCCAGCATTTT. This chain uses TRBV2 with TRBJ1-5, with TRBD1 identical over 10 bases. J was trimmed by 3 bases and V by 4 bases; bases with no gene match: 12. The length of the CDR3 is 18 residues. Germline CDR1 reads SNHLY; CDR2 reads FYNNEI.

The V and J genes are TRBV30 and TRBJ1-5; TRBD1 might be the D (6 bases). Germline CDR1 reads GTSNPN; CDR2 reads SVGIG (reference sequence). V lost 0 bases and J lost 6, with 12 bases in between. This CDR3 region has 14 residues. This chain's CDR3 is CAWSVRGGAQPQHF. The DNA for the CDR3 is TGTGCCTGGAGTGTACGGGGGGGGGCTCAGCCCCAGCATTTT.